This T cell receptor (beta chain) was recorded in a study of Graves' ophthalmopathy and Graves' hyperthyroidism. There are many counts of this clonotype. Amplification targeted the TCR beta CDR3 regions, with RNA transcripts as the source material. First-round RT-PCR relied on HTBI primers, and a second-round multiplex PCR came next. TCRdb called the multiplex PCR reads again in MiXCR, with one record for every CDR3 protein. The sample lists under 200,000 distinct CDR3 sequences; under 40% were seen once. This CDR3 comprises 15 residues. V dropped 4 bases and J dropped 4 bases, with 16 bases sitting between them. Germline assignment: CDR1 KGHSH and CDR2 LQKENI.

The sequence came from a woman aged 40-49 years with Graves' ophthalmopathy. The genes are TRBV18 and TRBJ2-5; D gene uncertain. The sequencing input was peripheral blood. The CDR3 loop reads CASSLNGPPRETQYF. The CDR3 bases are TGTGCCAGCTCACTGAACGGACCACCGAGAGAGACCCAGTACTTC.